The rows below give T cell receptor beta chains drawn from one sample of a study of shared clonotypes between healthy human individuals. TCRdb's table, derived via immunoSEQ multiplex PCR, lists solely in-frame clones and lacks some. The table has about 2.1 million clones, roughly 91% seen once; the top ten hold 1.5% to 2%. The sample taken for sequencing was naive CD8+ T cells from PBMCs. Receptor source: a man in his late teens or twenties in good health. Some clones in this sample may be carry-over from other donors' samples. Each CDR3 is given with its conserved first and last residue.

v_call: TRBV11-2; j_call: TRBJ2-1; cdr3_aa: CASSSPGTSGGPYNEQFF
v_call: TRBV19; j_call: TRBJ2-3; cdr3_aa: CASSSRLSLSTDTQYF
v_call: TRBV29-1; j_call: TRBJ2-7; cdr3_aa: CSVERSSGRYEQYF
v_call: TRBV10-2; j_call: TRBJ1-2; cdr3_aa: CASSGTGRGGYYGYTF
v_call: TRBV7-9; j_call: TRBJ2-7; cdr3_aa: CASSLRQGADEQYF
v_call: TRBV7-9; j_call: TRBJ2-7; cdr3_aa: CASSLASGLAGLYEQYF
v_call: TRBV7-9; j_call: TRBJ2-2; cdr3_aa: CASSLDQLGGKDGELFF
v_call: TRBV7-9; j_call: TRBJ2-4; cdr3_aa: CASSKPIRDRGLAKNIQYF
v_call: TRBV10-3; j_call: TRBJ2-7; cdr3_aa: CAISEGLAGTEQYF
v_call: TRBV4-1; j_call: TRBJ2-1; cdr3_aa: CASCRDRGYNEQFF
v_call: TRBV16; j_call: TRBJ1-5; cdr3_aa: CASSDTGGNQPQHF
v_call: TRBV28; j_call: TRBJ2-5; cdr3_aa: CASTSGTGGLETQYF
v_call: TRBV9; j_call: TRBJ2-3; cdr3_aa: CASSASPTDTQYF
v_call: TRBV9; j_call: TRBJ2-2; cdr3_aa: CASSGAGTANTGELFF
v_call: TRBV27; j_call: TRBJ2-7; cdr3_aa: CASSLSGSYEQYF
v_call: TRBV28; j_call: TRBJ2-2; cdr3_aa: CASSLLAGLNGELFF
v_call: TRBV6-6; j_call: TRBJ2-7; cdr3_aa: CASSYETGLDEQYF
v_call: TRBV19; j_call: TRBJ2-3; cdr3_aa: CASSTLLRDSATDTQYF
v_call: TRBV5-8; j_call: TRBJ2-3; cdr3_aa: CASSLRTYWGSTDTQYF
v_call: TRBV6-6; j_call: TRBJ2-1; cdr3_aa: CASSSPGPGMGEQFF
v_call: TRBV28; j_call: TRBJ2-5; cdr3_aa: CASRTLATQETQYF
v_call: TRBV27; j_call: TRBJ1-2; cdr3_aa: CASSLESGYGYTF
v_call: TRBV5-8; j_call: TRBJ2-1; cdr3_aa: CASSVGTPYNEQFF
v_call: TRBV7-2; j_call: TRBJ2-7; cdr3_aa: CASSAGQGNEQYF
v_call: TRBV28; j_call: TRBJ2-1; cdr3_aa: CASSLLGDEQFF
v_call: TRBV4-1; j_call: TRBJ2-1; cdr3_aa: CASSQDPLAGYNEQFF
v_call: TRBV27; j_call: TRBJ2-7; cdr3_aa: CASRGGTGPNEQYF
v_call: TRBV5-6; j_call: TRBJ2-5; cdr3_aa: CASSLGTSGTEETQYF
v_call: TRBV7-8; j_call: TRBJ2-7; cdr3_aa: CASSLGKGVSQGLRGYEQYF
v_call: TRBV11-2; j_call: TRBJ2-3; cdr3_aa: CASSLGADTQYF
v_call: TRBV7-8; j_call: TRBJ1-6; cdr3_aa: CASSPGDSPLHF
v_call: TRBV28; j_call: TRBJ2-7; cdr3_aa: CASSLLVGGTGSEQYF
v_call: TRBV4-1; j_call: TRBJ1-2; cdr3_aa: CASSQTGERYGYTF
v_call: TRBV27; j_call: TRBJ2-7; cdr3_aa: CASSPNRLLSYEQYF
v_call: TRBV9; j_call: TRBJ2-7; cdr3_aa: CASSGRRGYEQYF
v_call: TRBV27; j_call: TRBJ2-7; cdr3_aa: CASSTGTSGLSYEQYF
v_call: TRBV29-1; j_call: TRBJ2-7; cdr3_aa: CSVLAGGPLSEQYF
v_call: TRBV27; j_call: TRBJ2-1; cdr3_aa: CASKGTLADEQFF
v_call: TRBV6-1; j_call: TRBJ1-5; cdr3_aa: CASSEWRQGGNQPQHF
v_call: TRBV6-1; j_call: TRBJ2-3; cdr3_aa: CASSDHVTSTDTQYF
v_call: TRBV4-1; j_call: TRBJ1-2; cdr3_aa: CASSQGSGVNYGYTF
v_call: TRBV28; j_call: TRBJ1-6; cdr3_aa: CASSLLHNNSPLHF